These T cell receptor beta chains were read from a single sample in a study of T-cell memory formation after mild COVID-19. TCRdb recomputed calls from the 5' RACE reads with MiXCR, one row per CDR3 protein. The sample consists of roughly 250,000 distinct CDR3 sequences, 16% of them appearing once. Sequenced material: PBMCs or a T cell subset sorted from them (not recorded which). The receptors come from a man younger than 35 who had mild COVID-19 (a few samples of this study predate the infection). Cell type and time point are not known. Each CDR3 is given with its conserved first and last residue. Fields, in order: J gene, D gene, clone size, V gene, CDR3 protein, CDR3 DNA. D genes are given only for firm matches. Size values are once, few and many counts, or a class for expanded clones, and some rows have none.

TRBJ2-3	.	many	TRBV7-2	CASTEVGARTDTQYF	TGTGCCAGCACTGAGGTCGGGGCCCGCACAGATACGCAGTATTTT
TRBJ1-3	TRBD1	.	TRBV25-1	CASSGVGGDRGLGNTIYF	TGTGCCAGCAGTGGAGTTGGTGGGGACAGGGGGCTTGGAAACACCATATATTTT
TRBJ2-7	.	.	TRBV5-1	CASSVDPGRTNEQYF	TGCGCCAGCAGCGTGGACCCCGGGAGAACTAACGAGCAGTACTTC
TRBJ2-3	.	.	TRBV9	CASSYVTDTQYF	TGTGCCAGCAGCTACGTCACAGATACGCAGTATTTT
TRBJ2-1	.	few	TRBV5-1	CASSPDGQSSYNEQFF	TGCGCCAGCAGCCCCGATGGACAGAGCTCCTACAATGAGCAGTTCTTC
TRBJ2-7	TRBD2	many	TRBV6-5	CASTPGGAAGAWYF	TGTGCCAGCACCCCTGGGGGGGCAGCGGGGGCCTGGTACTTC
TRBJ2-7	TRBD2	.	TRBV12-3/TRBV12-4	CASSPLTSGRREQYF	TGTGCCAGCAGTCCCCTGACTAGCGGGAGGCGCGAGCAGTACTTC
TRBJ1-2	TRBD1	.	TRBV12-3/TRBV12-4	CASSLGTGSGYTF	TGTGCCAGCAGTTTGGGGACAGGGTCCGGCTACACCTTC
TRBJ2-2	.	many	TRBV9	CASSVENTGELFF	TGTGCCAGCAGCGTAGAGAACACCGGGGAGCTGTTTTTT
TRBJ1-1	.	many	TRBV7-2	CASSFTGRKSIMNTEAFF	TGTGCCAGCAGCTTCACAGGGCGCAAATCCATCATGAACACTGAAGCTTTCTTT
TRBJ1-2	.	few	TRBV12-3/TRBV12-4	CASILGRRANYGYTF	TGTGCCAGCATATTGGGCCGGAGGGCTAACTATGGCTACACCTTC
TRBJ1-6	TRBD1	.	TRBV5-6	CASSGMTGNSPLHF	TGTGCCAGCAGCGGAATGACAGGGAATTCACCCCTCCACTTT
TRBJ1-6	.	many	TRBV7-2	CASSLEAGIISPLHF	TGTGCCAGCAGCTTAGAGGCAGGGATAATATCACCCCTCCACTTT
TRBJ1-6	.	few	TRBV12-5	CASGLVLGAGESPLHF	TGTGCTAGTGGTTTGGTACTAGGAGCGGGGGAATCACCCCTCCACTTT
TRBJ1-1	TRBD1	few	TRBV20-1	CSARPGQGVPEAFF	TGCAGTGCTAGACCGGGACAGGGAGTCCCTGAAGCTTTCTTT
TRBJ2-3	.	.	TRBV5-1	CASSLDQVKDTQYF	TGCGCCAGCAGCTTGGACCAGGTTAAAGATACGCAGTATTTT
TRBJ2-3	TRBD2	.	TRBV11-2	CASSVSGGTSTDTQYF	TGTGCCAGCAGCGTAAGCGGGGGGACATCCACAGATACGCAGTATTTT
TRBJ2-5	.	.	TRBV27	CASSLRGTPETQYF	TGTGCCAGCAGCCTTCGTGGGACTCCCGAGACCCAGTACTTC
TRBJ2-1	.	few	TRBV7-8	CASSSYGSYNEQFF	TGTGCCAGCAGTTCGTACGGCTCCTACAATGAGCAGTTCTTC
TRBJ2-1	TRBD1	.	TRBV18	CASSPFQGAGAEQFF	TGTGCCAGCTCACCATTTCAGGGGGCCGGGGCTGAGCAGTTCTTC
TRBJ2-7	.	.	TRBV10-3	CATLPAGANYEQYF	TGTGCCACCCTACCGGCAGGGGCCAACTACGAGCAGTACTTC
TRBJ2-6	.	few	TRBV7-8	CASSSYGVLRSGANVLTF	TGTGCCAGCAGCTCTTACGGCGTCCTGCGCTCCGGGGCCAACGTCCTGACTTTC
TRBJ1-2	.	.	TRBV2	CASSAQKENGYTF	TGTGCCAGCAGTGCCCAGAAAGAGAATGGCTACACCTTC
TRBJ2-4	.	few	TRBV19	CASSMRVYGNIQYF	TGTGCCAGTAGTATGAGAGTGTATGGGAACATTCAGTACTTC